The sequence of this T cell receptor (beta chain) was determined in a study of blood T cell repertoires in COVID-19. This CDR3 region has 15 residues. Germline V gene sequence: CDR1 LGHNA, CDR2 YSLEER. V was clipped by 0 bases and J by 4 bases; unmatched bases: 3. Generated by immunoSEQ multiplex PCR, the TCRdb table keeps only in-frame clones and is missing some. The sample holds over 150,000 clones, approximately 86% seen once. The V call is TRBV4-3, the J call TRBJ2-1; 7 nucleotides agree with TRBD1. This clonotype was obtained from a man aged 60 to 75 with COVID-19, enrolled during active disease. The specimen was peripheral blood. CDR3 sequence (DNA): TGCGCCAGCAGCCAAGAGGGGACAGCTTACAATGAGCAGTTCTTC. Its translation: CASSQEGTAYNEQFF.